This T cell receptor beta chain derives from a study of T cell responses to AZD1222 COVID-19 vaccine. Whole-study findings and limits: Receipt of two AZD1222 doses was followed by a rise in Spike-specific TCR breadth and depth. Scientists sampled the repertoires only once the peak T cell response had passed. In a largely white British group with more females than males, clonal diversity was possibly underestimated. Nearly half of the spike-specific TCRs reportedly recognize variant regions that carry no mutations.

This CDR3 spans 15 amino acids. The germline gives CDR1 MDHEN, CDR2 SYDVKM. Trimming removed 6 bases at V and 5 bases at J, with 14 bases between. Repertoires were generated with immunoSEQ multiplex PCR, while TCRdb's copy carries only in-frame clones and drops some. The top ten clones hold roughly 4% of a sample with some 150,000 clones, about nine tenths of them seen once. Only one count was recorded for this clone. As yet, its antigen is unknown. This material consisted of peripheral blood, taken 28 days after the second dose of the MenACWY control vaccine. This chain links TRBV28 with TRBJ1-6; D might be TRBD1 (6 bases). The sequence was collected from an adult who received the MenACWY meningococcal vaccine as a control. CDR3 nucleotides: TGTGCCAGCAGATCCGGACAGCAAAATAATTCACCCCTCCACTTT. It encodes CASRSGQQNNSPLHF.